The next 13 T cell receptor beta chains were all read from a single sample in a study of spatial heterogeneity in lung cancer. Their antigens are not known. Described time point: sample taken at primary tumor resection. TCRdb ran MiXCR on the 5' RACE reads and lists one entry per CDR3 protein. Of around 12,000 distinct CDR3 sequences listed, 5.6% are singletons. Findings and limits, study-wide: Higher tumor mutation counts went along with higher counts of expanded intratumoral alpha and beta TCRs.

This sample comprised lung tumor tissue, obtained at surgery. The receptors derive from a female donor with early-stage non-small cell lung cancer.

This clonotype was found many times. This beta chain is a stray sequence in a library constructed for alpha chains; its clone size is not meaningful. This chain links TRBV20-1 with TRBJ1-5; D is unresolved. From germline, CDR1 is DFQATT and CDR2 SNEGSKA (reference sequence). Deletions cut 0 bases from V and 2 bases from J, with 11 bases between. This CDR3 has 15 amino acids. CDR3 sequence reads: CSARDPGRGNQPQHF. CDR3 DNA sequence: TGCAGTGCTAGAGATCCGGGTAGGGGCAATCAGCCCCAGCATTTT.

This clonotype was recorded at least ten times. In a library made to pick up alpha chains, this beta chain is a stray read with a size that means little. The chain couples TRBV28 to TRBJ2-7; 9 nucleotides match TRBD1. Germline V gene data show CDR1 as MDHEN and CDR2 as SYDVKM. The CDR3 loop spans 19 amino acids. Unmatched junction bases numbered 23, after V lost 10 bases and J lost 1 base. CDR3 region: CATHALRGTGQGSSYEQYF. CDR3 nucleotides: TGTGCCACCCACGCCCTCAGGGGAACGGGACAGGGTAGTTCCTACGAGCAGTACTTC.

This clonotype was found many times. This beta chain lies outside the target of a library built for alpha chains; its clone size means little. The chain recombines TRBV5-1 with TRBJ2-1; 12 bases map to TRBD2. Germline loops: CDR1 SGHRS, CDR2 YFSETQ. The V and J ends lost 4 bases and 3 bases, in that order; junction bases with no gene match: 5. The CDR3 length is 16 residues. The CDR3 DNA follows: TGCGCCAGCAGCACCCTGACTAGCGGGGGCTACAATGAGCAGTTCTTC. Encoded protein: CASSTLTSGGYNEQFF.

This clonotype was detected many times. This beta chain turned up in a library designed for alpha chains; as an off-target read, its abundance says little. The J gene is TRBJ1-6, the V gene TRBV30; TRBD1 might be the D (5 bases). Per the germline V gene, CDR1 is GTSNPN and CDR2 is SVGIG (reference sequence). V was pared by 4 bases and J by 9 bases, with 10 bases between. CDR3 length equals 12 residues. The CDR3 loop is CAWKRGGSPLHF. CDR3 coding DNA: TGTGCCTGGAAGAGGGGAGGTTCACCCCTCCACTTT.

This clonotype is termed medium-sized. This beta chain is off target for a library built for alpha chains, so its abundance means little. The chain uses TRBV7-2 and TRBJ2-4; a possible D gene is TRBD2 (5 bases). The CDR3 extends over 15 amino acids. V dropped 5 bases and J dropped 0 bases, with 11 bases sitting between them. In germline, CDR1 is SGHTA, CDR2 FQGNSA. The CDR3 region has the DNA TGTGCCAGCAGCCCCCGGGGAGTAGCCAAAAACATTCAGTACTTC. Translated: CASSPRGVAKNIQYF. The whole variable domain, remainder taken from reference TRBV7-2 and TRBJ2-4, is GAGVSQSPSNKVTEKGKDVELRCDPISGHTALYWYRQSLGQGLEFLIYFQGNSAPDKSGLPSDRFSAERTGGSVSTLTIQRTQQEDSAVYLCASSPRGVAKNIQYFGAGTRLSVL.

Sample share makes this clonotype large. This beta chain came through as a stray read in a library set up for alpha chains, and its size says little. CDR3 DNA sequence: TGCAGCGTGGACATAGGGACGCAAGAGACCCAGTACTTC. Residues: CSVDIGTQETQYF. The chain employs TRBV29-1 and TRBJ2-5; D is possibly TRBD1 or TRBD2 (5 bases each). This CDR3 contains 13 residues. V shed 6 bases and J shed 2 bases, with 13 bases lying between them. Per the germline V gene, CDR1 is SQVTM and CDR2 is ANQGSEA.

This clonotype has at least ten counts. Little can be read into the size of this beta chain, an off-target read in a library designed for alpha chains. The CDR3 reads CASSLTGGGYSNQPQHF. For the CDR3, the DNA is TGTGCCAGCAGCCTAACAGGAGGTGGTTATAGCAATCAGCCCCAGCATTTT. V gene TRBV7-9 combines with J gene TRBJ1-5, with a weak D call TRBD1 (5 bases). The CDR3 consists of 17 residues. Trimming shortened V by 5 bases and J by 0 bases, and 17 bases separated the two germline ends. The germline V gene encodes CDR1 SEHNR and CDR2 FQNEAQ (reference sequence).

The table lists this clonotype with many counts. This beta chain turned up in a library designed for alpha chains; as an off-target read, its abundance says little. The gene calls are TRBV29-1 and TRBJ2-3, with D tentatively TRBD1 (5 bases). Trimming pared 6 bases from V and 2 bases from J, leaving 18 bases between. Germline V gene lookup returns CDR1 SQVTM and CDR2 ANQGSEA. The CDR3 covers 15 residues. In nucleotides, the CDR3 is TGCAGCGTGGTGAAGGGGATCCACTCCACAGATACGCAGTATTTT. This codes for CSVVKGIHSTDTQYF.

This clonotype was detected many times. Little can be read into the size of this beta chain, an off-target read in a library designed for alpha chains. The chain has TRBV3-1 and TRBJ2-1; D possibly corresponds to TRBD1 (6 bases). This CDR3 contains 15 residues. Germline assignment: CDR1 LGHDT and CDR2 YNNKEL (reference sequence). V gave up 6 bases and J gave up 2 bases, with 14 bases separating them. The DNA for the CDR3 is TGTGCCAGCAGGGGGGCTCGGCGGGCCTACAATGAGCAGTTCTTC. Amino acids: CASRGARRAYNEQFF.

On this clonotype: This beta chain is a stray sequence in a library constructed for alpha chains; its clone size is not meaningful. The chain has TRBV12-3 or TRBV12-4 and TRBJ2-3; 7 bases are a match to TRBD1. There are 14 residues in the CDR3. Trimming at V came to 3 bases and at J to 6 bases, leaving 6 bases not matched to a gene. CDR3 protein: CASSFRQGQDTQYF. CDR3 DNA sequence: TGTGCCAGCAGTTTCCGACAGGGTCAGGATACGCAGTATTTT.

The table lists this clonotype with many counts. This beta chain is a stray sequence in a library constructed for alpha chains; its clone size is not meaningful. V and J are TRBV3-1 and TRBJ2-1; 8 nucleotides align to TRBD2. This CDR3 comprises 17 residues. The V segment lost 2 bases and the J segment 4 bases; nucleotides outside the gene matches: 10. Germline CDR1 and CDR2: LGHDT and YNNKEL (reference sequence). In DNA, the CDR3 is TGTGCCAGCAGCCAATACTTGAGCGGGGGAGCTTACAATGAGCAGTTCTTC. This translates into CASSQYLSGGAYNEQFF.

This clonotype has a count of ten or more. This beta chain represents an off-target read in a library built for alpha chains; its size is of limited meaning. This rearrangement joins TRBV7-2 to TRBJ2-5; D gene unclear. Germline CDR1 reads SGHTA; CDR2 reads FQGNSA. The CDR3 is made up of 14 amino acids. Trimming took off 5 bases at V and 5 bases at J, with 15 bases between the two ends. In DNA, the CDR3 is TGTGCCAGCAGCCCAATACCCCTCAAGGAGACCCAGTACTTC. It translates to CASSPIPLKETQYF.

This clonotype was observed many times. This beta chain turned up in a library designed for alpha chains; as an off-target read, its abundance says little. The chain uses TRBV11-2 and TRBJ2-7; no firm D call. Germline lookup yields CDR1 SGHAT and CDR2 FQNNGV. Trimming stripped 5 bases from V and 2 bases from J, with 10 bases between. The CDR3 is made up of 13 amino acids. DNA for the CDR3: TGTGCCAGCAGCCACGACATTACCTACGAGCAGTACTTC. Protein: CASSHDITYEQYF.